What follows are 3 T cell receptor beta chains derived from one specimen sequenced in a study of blood T cell repertoires in COVID-19 (dated by TCRdb to 2018 to 2021). Library preparation was by the immunoSEQ multiplex PCR assay. Sourced from immuneACCESS, this table was stored by TCRdb with only in-frame sequences that have V and J called. A share of the clones is absent; for the studies checked, an unresolved V gene accounts for under half, and the remainder has no known explanation. In all, the sample holds about 210,000 clones, and around 82% of those were seen once. More than 10% of the sample is held by the ten biggest clonotypes. Sample: peripheral blood. These receptors were taken from a woman aged 40 to 55 with acute or convalescent COVID-19.

This clone was counted many times. The chain is built from TRBV3-1 (or the pseudogene TRBV3-2) and TRBJ2-2, with TRBD1 as a possible D gene (5 bases). Germline assignment: CDR1 LGHDT and CDR2 YNNKEL (reference sequence). The V gene lost 3 bases and the J gene lost 1 base, with 12 bases spanning the gap. The CDR3 sequence is 16 residues long. The CDR3 is CASSQDTLGNTGELFF. The CDR3 DNA follows: TGTGCCAGCAGCCAGGACACGCTAGGGAACACCGGGGAGCTGTTTTTT.

This clone was detected a few times. The rearrangement joins TRBV7-9 to TRBJ1-3; 7 bases line up with TRBD1. The CDR3 is made up of 16 amino acids. V was clipped by 5 bases and J by 2 bases; unmatched bases: 9. Germline V gene lookup returns CDR1 SEHNR and CDR2 FQNEAQ (reference sequence). CDR3 sequence reads: CASSPRDRRTGNTIYF. CDR3 DNA sequence: TGTGCCAGCAGCCCCCGGGACAGACGGACTGGAAACACCATATATTTT.

This clone has a single count. The genes are TRBV12-2 and TRBJ2-3; TRBD1 is the table's D call and was not checked against the DNA. TRBV12-2 is reported as a pseudogene. CDR3 size: 16 residues. Here the CDR3 reads CASRAKTGPSTDTQYF. The CDR3 DNA follows: TGTGCAAGTCGAGCAAAGACAGGGCCCAGCACAGATACGCAGTATTTT.